This T cell receptor beta chain was identified in a study of monozygotic twins with inflammatory bowel disease. TCR libraries each used roughly 3,500 ng of total RNA. Two rounds of nested PCR, of around 16 and 10 cycles, were run on TCRalpha and TCRbeta cDNA. TCRdb reprocessed the 5' RACE reads, with one entry per CDR3 protein and no DNA. This table holds about 210,000 distinct CDR3 sequences. The study's findings and limits: IBD patients had lower TCRbeta diversity (inverse Simpson) than healthy co-twins.

Looked up from germline, CDR1 is MGHRA and CDR2 is YSYEKL. This CDR3 contains 18 residues. Comments on this clonotype: What it binds is not known.

Investigators pulled total RNA out of whole blood and did not sort T cells. The clonotype originates from a human donor with ulcerative colitis or Crohn's disease, or a healthy co-twin of an affected twin (not recorded which). The rearrangement uses TRBV4-1 and TRBJ1-5; TCRdb designates TRBD1, a call that cannot be tested without DNA. Sequences were obtained from blood. CDR3 sequence: CASSQEDGRTGPNQPQHF.